Sequencing of this T cell receptor (beta chain) was carried out in a study of cytomegalovirus exposure and HLA in healthy donors. Study-level background: Drawn from HLA-typed donors, tens of millions of unique TCRs were held in an early data release.

Study conclusions and caveats: TCR beta sequences reportedly predicted most subjects' HLA-A and HLA-B alleles accurately. The authors judged a highly shared variant cluster likely a sequencing artifact.

In germline, CDR1 is MGHRA, CDR2 YSYEKL. With 5 bases clipped from V and 7 bases from J, the junction kept 10 bases outside the gene matches. The CDR3 is made up of 15 amino acids. A word on this clone: Its target is unknown.

13 Jbeta primers and 60 Vbeta primers were used for the PCR. In the authors' workflow: Roughly 11 million shared chains were among approximately 80 million unique TCR beta chains counted in a later analysis. The protocol was immunoSEQ multiplex PCR, while the TCRdb copy is restricted to in-frame clones and leaves out a portion. From that table come the V and J calls and clone size; the DNA was used to work out D and trimming. The sample includes roughly 70,000 clones, about 74% seen only once; the top ten take about an eighth. V gene TRBV4-1 combines with J gene TRBJ2-1, with 8 bases fitting TRBD2. Sequences were obtained from PBMCs. The receptor was derived from a human donor in good health. CDR3 sequence reads: CASSATSGVTNEQFF. CDR3 DNA sequence: TGCGCCAGCAGCGCAACTAGCGGAGTTACGAATGAGCAGTTCTTC.